The clone carrying this TCR beta chain showed up many times. Antigen unknown. The entry originates in a study of CD8+CD57+ T cells in acquired aplastic anemia. About the study: Isolated CD4+ and CD8+ cells, once sorted, yielded DNA averaging about 3.2 ug. Study-wide results and limits: The study identified roughly 29 CD8+ CDR3 sequences shared by patients and controls. Significant differences in CD8+ Simpson's diversity were not observed between patients and controls.

TCR beta VDJ and CDR3 were profiled, and genomic DNA was the template. In TCRdb, the reads were re-called with MiXCR into one record per CDR3 protein. The sample has approximately 190,000 distinct CDR3 sequences, 48% seen once. Previously, flow cytometry had revealed CD8+CD57+ cell expansion in the patients chosen for sequencing. This CDR3 has 13 residues. The V end lost 6 bases, the J end lost 3 bases, and 11 bases lay between the germline ends. Germline V CDR1 and CDR2: MNHEY, SVGEGT. Material: sorted CD4+, CD8+, or CD8+CD57+ T cells (not recorded which) from PBMCs. The clonotype was recovered from a human donor with aplastic anemia. V gene TRBV6-2 or TRBV6-3 combines with J gene TRBJ1-1, with D possibly TRBD1 on 5 matching bases. In DNA form, the CDR3 reads TGTGCCAGCAGCCCCGGGGGACACACTGAAGCTTTCTTT. Translating gives CASSPGGHTEAFF.